These 30 T cell receptor beta chains came from one sample sequenced in a study of blood T cell repertoires in COVID-19. Sequencing was performed with immunoSEQ multiplex PCR; in TCRdb, only in-frame clones are kept and a portion is missing. The profile covers around 190,000 clones, with about 88% appearing a single time and about 26% taken by the ten largest. The sample was PBMCs or T cells enriched from blood (not recorded which). Every receptor here comes from a woman aged 40 to 50 in a cohort exposed to, infected with or recovered from COVID-19 (not recorded which).

The CDR3 here is CASSPYSPLAGQETQYF. CDR3 in DNA: TGTGCCAGCAGTCCATATTCCCCTCTAGCGGGGCAAGAGACCCAGTACTTC. The rearrangement joins TRBV6-6 to TRBJ2-5; TRBD2 agrees at 9 bases. The germline V gene encodes CDR1 MNHNY and CDR2 SVGAGI (reference sequence). J was trimmed by 2 bases and V by 5 bases; bases with no gene match: 12. This CDR3 contains 17 residues.

The CDR3 reads CASSSGTFYGYTF. For the CDR3, the DNA is TGTGCCAGCAGCTCCGGGACATTCTATGGCTACACCTTC. The V gene is TRBV5-6, the J gene TRBJ1-2, with D tentatively TRBD1 (6 bases). Trimming took 3 bases from V and 4 from J, leaving 10 bases between them. Germline assignment: CDR1 SGHDT and CDR2 YYEEEE. This CDR3 is built from 13 residues. The variable domain in full, completed from reference TRBV5-6 and TRBJ1-2, reads DAGVTQSPTHLIKTRGQQVTLRCSPKSGHDTVSWYQQALGQGPQFIFQYYEEEERQRGNFPDRFSGHQFPNYSSELNVNALLLGDSALYLCASSSGTFYGYTFGSGTRLTVV.

The genes are TRBV28 and TRBJ2-3, with 12 positions matching TRBD1. The germline gives CDR1 MDHEN, CDR2 SYDVKM. The V and J ends lost 6 bases and 5 bases, in that order; junction bases with no gene match: 9. The CDR3 runs 16 residues. CDR3 nucleotides: TGTGCCAGCAGCTCCCCGGGACAGGGGGCAGGAGATACGCAGTATTTT. It specifies CASSSPGQGAGDTQYF.

The gene calls are TRBV10-3 and TRBJ1-3; 8 bases are a match to TRBD1. Per germline, CDR1 ENHRY and CDR2 SYGVKD. This CDR3 is 14 amino acids long. V gave up 6 bases and J gave up 3 bases; unmatched junction bases: 4. For the CDR3, the DNA is TGTGCCATCAGCGACAGGGGAGGTGGAAACACCATATATTTT. It specifies CAISDRGGGNTIYF.

CDR3 nucleotides: TGTGCCTGGGGTGGGTTGACTAGCGGTTACAATGAGCAGTTCTTC. Residues: CAWGGLTSGYNEQFF. The chain links TRBV30 to TRBJ2-1; 9 nucleotides align to TRBD2. Trimming took 5 bases from V and 4 from J; bases not matched to a gene: 9. CDR3 length: 15 residues. In germline, CDR1 is GTSNPN, CDR2 SVGIG (reference sequence).

In regard to this clone: Other DNA variants within this sample encode the same CDR3. The chain combines TRBV12-3 or TRBV12-4 with TRBJ1-1, with D hard to call. The CDR3 sequence is 13 residues long. With 3 bases removed from V and 1 base from J, the gap between germline ends came to 6 bases. DNA for the CDR3: TGTGCCAGCAGTTTGGCGGGGAACACTGAAGCTTTCTTT. Encoded protein: CASSLAGNTEAFF.

The genes are TRBV6-5 and TRBJ1-3, with D possibly matching TRBD1 (5 bases). V lost 6 bases and J lost 4, with 13 bases in between. The CDR3 is 14 amino acids. The germline gives CDR1 MNHEY, CDR2 SVGAGI. This chain's CDR3 is CASSPLGGGNTIYF. The CDR3 DNA sequence: TGTGCCAGCAGCCCCCTGGGGGGAGGAAACACCATATATTTT.

The rearrangement joins TRBV19 to TRBJ1-2; D gene uncertain. This CDR3 has 12 residues. The V end was cut by 1 base, the J end by 6 bases, with 6 bases between. Per germline, CDR1 LNHDA and CDR2 SQIVND (reference sequence). CDR3 region: CASSIGRHGYTF. The CDR3 DNA follows: TGTGCCAGTAGTATAGGCAGGCATGGCTACACCTTC.

This chain uses TRBV27 with TRBJ2-3; D is ambiguous. The V gene lost 5 bases and the J gene lost 6 bases, with 12 bases spanning the gap. Germline CDR1 reads MNHEY; CDR2 reads SMNVEV (reference sequence). This CDR3 comprises 13 residues. The CDR3 is CASSPFWADTQYF. CDR3 bases: TGTGCCAGCAGTCCGTTCTGGGCGGATACGCAGTATTTT.

J is TRBJ2-1 and V is TRBV5-1; a weak D match, TRBD1 (6 bases). Germline V gene lookup returns CDR1 SGHRS and CDR2 YFSETQ. This CDR3 is 13 amino acids long. Trimming stripped 2 bases from V and 8 bases from J, with 11 bases between. The CDR3 is CASSLQGYDEQFF. CDR3 nucleotides: TGCGCCAGCAGCTTACAGGGATACGATGAGCAGTTCTTC.

This clone was observed a single time. Other DNA variants within this sample encode the same CDR3. J is TRBJ2-3 and V is TRBV11-3, with D unresolved. The V gene's germline CDR1 is SGHNT and CDR2 YENEEA. Deletions cut 4 bases from V and 3 bases from J, with 5 bases between. This CDR3 spans 12 amino acids. In DNA form, the CDR3 reads TGTGCCAGCAGCTCCTATACAGATACGCAGTATTTT. Translated, it gives CASSSYTDTQYF.

DNA of the CDR3: TGTGCCAGCAGTTACGGCGACAGGCCCTATGGCTACACCTTC. Translation: CASSYGDRPYGYTF. The genes are TRBV6-2 or TRBV6-3 and TRBJ1-2, with a weak D call TRBD1 (6 bases). The germline gives CDR1 MNHEY, CDR2 SVGEGT. The CDR3 consists of 14 residues. Trimming pared 2 bases from V and 4 bases from J, leaving 11 bases between.

This clone was picked up a small number of times. Written as DNA, the CDR3 is TGTGCCAGCCGGGCTAGCGGAATCGGCACAGATACGCAGTATTTT. It codes for CASRASGIGTDTQYF. This chain uses TRBV7-6 with TRBJ2-3; 7 bases fit TRBD2. The ends lost 8 bases at V and 1 base at J; junction bases unmatched: 9. CDR3 length equals 15 residues. Germline CDR1 and CDR2: SGHVS and FNYEAQ.

This clone was detected once. The J gene is TRBJ2-7, the V gene TRBV24-1; perhaps TRBD1 as D (5 bases). The CDR3 covers 14 residues. V lost 6 bases and J lost 3, with 14 bases in between. Looked up from germline, CDR1 is KGHDR and CDR2 is SFDVKD. The CDR3 DNA is TGTGCCACCAGTCAGGGATCTCCCTTCTACGAGCAGTACTTC. Its translation: CATSQGSPFYEQYF.

This clone was picked up a small number of times. The chain employs TRBV7-2 and TRBJ2-7, with TRBD1 matching 11 bases. V trimming: 5 bases; J trimming: 5 bases; junction bases outside the gene matches: 8. Germline V lookup: CDR1 SGHTA, CDR2 FQGNSA. The CDR3 is 15 amino acids. The DNA of the CDR3 is TGTGCCAGCAGCCCCCAGGGGACAGGGGGTCACGAGCAGTACTTC. This encodes CASSPQGTGGHEQYF.

The chain links TRBV5-6 to TRBJ2-7, with TRBD1 matching 9 bases. The CDR3 spans 14 residues. Germline-derived CDR1 and CDR2 are SGHDT and YYEEEE. Unmatched junction bases numbered 6, after V lost 5 bases and J lost 3 bases. The chain's CDR3 is CASSHRTGDYEQYF. CDR3 nucleotides: TGTGCCAGCAGTCACCGGACAGGGGACTACGAGCAGTACTTC.

The gene calls are TRBV3-1 (or the pseudogene TRBV3-2) and TRBJ1-2, with TRBD1 matching 7 bases. Germline CDR1 is LGHDT and CDR2 is YNNKEL (reference sequence). The CDR3 has 15 residues. After removal of 2 bases from V and 3 bases from J, the junction contained 6 bases not matched to a gene. CDR3 in amino acids: CASSQQGDPYYGYTF. DNA of the CDR3: TGTGCCAGCAGCCAACAGGGGGATCCTTACTATGGCTACACCTTC.

The chain is built from TRBV4-1 and TRBJ1-2; perhaps TRBD1 as D (6 bases). Germline V CDR1 and CDR2: MGHRA, YSYEKL. Trimming shortened V by 2 bases and J by 1 base, and 8 bases separated the two germline ends. This CDR3 has 14 residues. This CDR3 is CASSQLGGNYGYTF. DNA of the CDR3: TGCGCCAGCAGCCAACTAGGGGGTAACTATGGCTACACCTTC.

This chain joins TRBV6-5 and TRBJ1-1; D possibly corresponds to TRBD1 (6 bases). V lost 7 bases to trimming and J lost 2 bases, with 11 bases between them. Germline CDR1 reads MNHEY; CDR2 reads SVGAGI. This CDR3 is built from 13 residues. CDR3 coding DNA: TGTGCCAGCACTTGGACAGCTAACACTGAAGCTTTCTTT. This translates into CASTWTANTEAFF.

This sequence joins TRBV10-2 and TRBJ1-5; TRBD1 agrees at 7 bases. The germline CDR1 and CDR2 sequences are WSHSY and SAAADI. CDR3 size: 17 residues. Trimming took 3 bases from V and 4 from J; bases not matched to a gene: 12. CDR3 coding DNA: TGCGCCAGCAGTGAAACAGGGGAAAAAGGAAAGAATCAGCCCCAGCATTTT. Translating gives CASSETGEKGKNQPQHF.

This clone was seen more than once but under ten times. The genes are TRBV21-1 and TRBJ2-7; TRBD2, the table's D call, was not compared with the DNA. TRBV21-1 is labeled a pseudogene. CDR3 length: 13 residues. The CDR3 sequence is CASSIGGSYEQYF. The CDR3 coding sequence is TGTGCCAGCAGCATCGGAGGTTCCTACGAGCAGTACTTC.

V usage is TRBV11-1 and J usage is TRBJ2-1; 8 positions agree with TRBD2. V shed 7 bases, J shed 4 bases, and the junction held 6 bases outside the gene matches. From germline, CDR1 is SGHAT and CDR2 FQDESV (reference sequence). The CDR3 is 14 amino acids. CDR3 amino acids: CASKWRGEYNEQFF. CDR3 nucleotide sequence: TGTGCCAGCAAATGGCGGGGGGAATACAATGAGCAGTTCTTC.

The gene calls are TRBV24-1 and TRBJ1-2; 7 bases match TRBD1. Trimming removed 3 bases from V and 4 bases from J; junction bases left unmatched: 7. There are 15 residues in the CDR3. Germline V gives CDR1 KGHDR, CDR2 SFDVKD. DNA of the CDR3: TGTGCCACCAGTGATCCTGACAGGGCCGGCTATGGCTACACCTTC. This encodes CATSDPDRAGYGYTF.

Written as DNA, the CDR3 is TGCACCAGCACGGGGGGCCATGGGAACACTGAAGCTTTCTTT. This sequence encodes CTSTGGHGNTEAFF. This chain links TRBV29-1 with TRBJ1-1; D is possibly TRBD1 (6 bases). Germline V gene sequence: CDR1 SQVTM, CDR2 ANQGSEA. CDR3 length equals 14 residues.

This rearrangement joins TRBV5-1 to TRBJ2-3; perhaps TRBD2 as D (5 bases). V was pared by 1 base and J by 4 bases, with 10 bases between. The CDR3 length is 14 residues. The V gene's germline CDR1 is SGHRS and CDR2 YFSETQ. Here the CDR3 DNA reads TGCGCCAGCAGCTTGATTTTCGGGGCAGATACGCAGTATTTT. Its translation is CASSLIFGADTQYF.

The chain has TRBV10-3 and TRBJ1-4; no clear D. CDR1 is ENHRY, CDR2 SYGVKD, per germline. The V gene lost 0 bases and the J gene lost 3 bases, with 8 bases spanning the gap. CDR3 length: 15 residues. The CDR3 region is CAISESRTSNEKLFF. CDR3 DNA sequence: TGTGCCATCAGTGAGTCGAGGACTTCTAATGAAAAACTGTTTTTT.

The chain is built from TRBV11-3 and TRBJ2-1, with 8 nucleotides matching TRBD2. The CDR3 spans 14 residues. Germline values: CDR1 SGHNT, CDR2 YENEEA. V lost 6 bases to trimming and J lost 5 bases; unmatched junction nucleotides: 6. This CDR3 reads CASRPTSAHNEQFF. CDR3 bases: TGTGCCAGCAGGCCGACTAGCGCCCACAATGAGCAGTTCTTC.

This chain links TRBV9 with TRBJ2-5; TRBD2 is a possible D gene (5 bases). V shed 4 bases and J shed 2 bases, with 12 bases lying between them. Germline CDR1 and CDR2: SGDLS and YYNGEE. This CDR3 has 14 residues. The CDR3 DNA follows: TGTGCCAGCAGCCCGAGCGGTGGTCAAGAGACCCAGTACTTC. Protein sequence: CASSPSGGQETQYF.

This chain joins TRBV9 and TRBJ2-7; no clear D gene. Germline V CDR1 and CDR2: SGDLS, YYNGEE. The ends were cut back, 4 bases at V and 2 bases at J, with 13 bases in the middle. The CDR3 length is 14 residues. CDR3 amino acids: CASSKGTDPYEQYF. CDR3 in DNA: TGTGCCAGCAGCAAAGGCACAGACCCCTACGAGCAGTACTTC.

This clone turned up a few times. The V call is TRBV6-6, the J call TRBJ2-1, with a possible D match to TRBD2 (6 bases). The CDR3 spans 13 residues. Between the trimmed V and J ends, which lost 5 bases and 9 bases, there was a span of 14 bases. Germline CDR1 reads MNHNY; CDR2 reads SVGAGI (reference sequence). CDR3 nucleotide sequence: TGTGCCAGCAGTCAAAAAGAGACTAGTGAGCAGTTCTTC. As protein: CASSQKETSEQFF.